This record concerns one TCR beta chain sequence. Its cognate antigen is unknown. CD8 cells regarded as naive lacked CD45RO, were positively chosen for CCR7, and omitted terminally differentiated effector memory CD45RA+ cells. These data come from a study of shared clonotypes between healthy human individuals. Study-wide context: Each donor's CD8 memory used one plate, CD8 naive two, each CD4 subset three. Study-wide results and limits: Clonotype sharing among donors likely depends on sequencing depth. Relative to memory subsets, naive subsets generally showed larger estimated richness. A reduction in generation probabilities was seen for non-shared clonotypes relative to those shared by all four donors.

The method was immunoSEQ multiplex PCR; TCRdb's version includes in-frame clones alone and lacks a portion of them. Found here are 750,000 to 1,000,000 clones, 80% to 95% of them singletons; the top ten hold around 24%. The CDR3 is made up of 13 amino acids. V dropped 10 bases and J dropped 3; count of bases not matched to a gene: 5. CDR1 and CDR2 (germline): ENHRY, SYGVKD. The material sequenced was naive CD8+ T cells sorted from blood. This chain links TRBV10-3 with TRBJ1-4, with TRBD1 identical over 7 bases. The TCR originated in a man aged 30 to 45 in good health. The CDR3 here is CATGGPANEKLFF. The CDR3 DNA reads as TGTGCCACAGGGGGTCCGGCTAATGAAAAACTGTTTTTT.